Below, 26 T cell receptor beta chains from the same sample are listed, as sequenced in a study of cytomegalovirus exposure and HLA in healthy donors. Researchers ran the PCR with 60 Vbeta and 13 Jbeta primers. Assay: immunoSEQ multiplex PCR; the TCRdb copy retains only in-frame clones and omits some. Of approximately 85,000 clones listed, 60% to 80% are singletons. The sample taken for sequencing was PBMCs. The receptors stem from a woman aged 45-59 years in good health and CMV-seropositive.

The chain employs TRBV5-1 and TRBJ2-2; tentative D call: TRBD1 (6 bases). V lost 0 bases, J lost 3 bases, and 9 bases lay in between. Germline CDR1 and CDR2: SGHRS and YFSETQ. There are 15 residues in the CDR3. CDR3 sequence reads: CASSLDAGDTGELFF. In DNA, the CDR3 is TGCGCCAGCAGCTTGGATGCAGGGGACACCGGGGAGCTGTTTTTT.

CDR3 nucleotide sequence: TGCGCCAGCAGCTCGGCGGGGGTGGAGACCCAGTACTTC. Translated, it gives CASSSAGVETQYF. The chain joins TRBV5-1 to TRBJ2-5; 7 bases match TRBD2. Losses at the gene ends were 3 bases for V and 5 bases for J; bases not matched to a gene: 4. Germline CDR1 SGHRS, CDR2 YFSETQ. The CDR3 loop spans 13 amino acids.

The chain recombines TRBV23-1 with TRBJ2-2; 8 bases are a match to TRBD1. TRBV23-1 is annotated as an ORF whose role is uncertain. The junction had 3 bases not matched to a gene; V was cut back by 2 bases and J by 1 base. The CDR3 contains 16 residues. This CDR3 is CASSQGQGWNTGELFF. CDR3 in DNA: TGCGCCAGCAGTCAAGGACAGGGTTGGAACACCGGGGAGCTGTTTTTT.

This chain links TRBV19 with TRBJ2-1; tentative D call: TRBD1 (6 bases). There are 15 residues in the CDR3. Per the germline V gene, CDR1 is LNHDA and CDR2 is SQIVND (reference sequence). V dropped 10 bases and J dropped 0 bases, with 16 bases sitting between them. CDR3 nucleotide sequence: TGTGCCACCAACCCCGACAGGAGCTCCTACAATGAGCAGTTCTTC. Protein: CATNPDRSSYNEQFF.

V is TRBV29-1 and J is TRBJ2-1, with 7 bases matching TRBD1. Germline CDR1 and CDR2: SQVTM and ANQGSEA. The J segment lost 6 bases and the V segment lost 3 bases, leaving 11 bases of the junction unmatched. The length of the CDR3 is 15 residues. CDR3 coding DNA: TGCAGCGTTGAGAGGGGGCAGGGGTGGGGCAATGAGCAGTTCTTC. This translates into CSVERGQGWGNEQFF.

The chain carries TRBV15 and TRBJ1-2; D may be TRBD1 (6 bases). The V gene's germline CDR1 is LNHNV and CDR2 YYDKDF (reference sequence). The ends were cut back, 1 base at V and 2 bases at J, with 14 bases in the middle. The CDR3 sequence is 16 residues long. CDR3 DNA: TGTGCCACCAGCAGAGGGAACAGGGAGCCGAACTATGGCTACACCTTC. This gives the protein CATSRGNREPNYGYTF.

V is TRBV18 and J is TRBJ2-7; TRBD2 is a possible D gene (5 bases). The germline CDR1 and CDR2 sequences are KGHSH and LQKENI. CDR3 size: 11 residues. V lost 9 bases and J lost 6, with 12 bases in between. This CDR3 reads CASEDGGEQYF. CDR3 sequence (DNA): TGTGCCAGTGAAGATGGAGGCGAGCAGTACTTC.

The table lists this clone with a few counts. The chain combines TRBV9 with TRBJ2-2; possibly TRBD1 for D (5 bases). The CDR3 loop spans 14 amino acids. V lost 6 bases and J lost 2, with 11 bases in between. CDR1 and CDR2 (germline): SGDLS, YYNGEE. The CDR3 spells CASMGQPNTGELFF. The CDR3 DNA reads TGTGCCAGCATGGGGCAGCCTAACACCGGGGAGCTGTTTTTT.

J is TRBJ1-2 and V is TRBV7-3; 9 bases align to TRBD1. V lost 5 bases, J lost 7 bases, and 11 bases stayed unmatched. Germline V gene sequence: CDR1 SGHTA, CDR2 FQGTGA. The CDR3 is made up of 15 amino acids. The CDR3 region has the DNA TGTGCCAGCAGCCGAGGGGAACAGGGGGCAGGTGGCTACACCTTC. Translation gives CASSRGEQGAGGYTF. The variable domain in full, completed from reference TRBV7-3 and TRBJ1-2, reads GAGVSQTPSNKVTEKGKYVELRCDPISGHTALYWYRQSLGQGPEFLIYFQGTGAADDSGLPNDRFFAVRPEGSVSTLKIQRTERGDSAVYLCASSRGEQGAGGYTFGSGTRLTVV.

The chain couples TRBV5-8 to TRBJ1-6; 7 bases align to TRBD1. V was pared by 4 bases and J by 12 bases, with 16 bases of the junction left unmatched. CDR3 length equals 16 residues. The V gene's germline CDR1 is SGHTS and CDR2 YDEGEE. CDR3 protein: CASSADRASSLRPLHF. In nucleotides, the CDR3 is TGTGCCAGCAGCGCCGACAGGGCCTCATCCCTTCGACCCCTCCACTTT.

J is TRBJ1-1 and V is TRBV5-5; D gene uncertain. Germline assignment: CDR1 SGHKS and CDR2 YYEKEE (reference sequence). The CDR3 covers 14 residues. Trimming removed 4 bases from V and 0 bases from J, with 10 bases in between. For the CDR3, the DNA is TGTGCCAGCAGCGAACAGACCATGAACACTGAAGCTTTCTTT. Amino acids: CASSEQTMNTEAFF.

The chain links TRBV6-5 to TRBJ2-7; weak D call: TRBD2 (6 bases). Trimming took 5 bases from V and 6 from J, leaving 14 bases between them. Germline V lookup: CDR1 MNHEY, CDR2 SVGAGI. The CDR3 contains 13 residues. CDR3: CASSEIVSGEQYV. In nucleotides, the CDR3 is TGTGCCAGCAGTGAGATAGTTAGCGGCGAGCAGTACGTC.

The chain carries TRBV7-3 and TRBJ1-1, with 7 positions matching TRBD1. The CDR3 contains 13 residues. Germline V gene lookup returns CDR1 SGHTA and CDR2 FQGTGA. Unmatched junction bases numbered 5, after V lost 5 bases and J lost 5 bases. The CDR3, as DNA: TGTGCCAGCAGCCACTCAGGGGGGACTGAAGCTTTCTTT. This encodes CASSHSGGTEAFF.

This clone was observed a few times. The V call is TRBV5-1, the J call TRBJ1-5, with D maybe TRBD1 (5 bases). Trimming cost V 0 bases and J 10 bases, with 14 bases left between them. Germline V lookup: CDR1 SGHRS, CDR2 YFSETQ. CDR3 length: 14 residues. The CDR3 reads CASSLAGDPDPQHF. The DNA of the CDR3 is TGCGCCAGCAGCTTGGCGGGGGACCCCGATCCCCAGCATTTT.

The chain combines TRBV12-5 with TRBJ2-7, with 7 bases matching TRBD2. The CDR3 covers 14 residues. Germline V gene lookup returns CDR1 LGHNT and CDR2 FRNRAP. The CDR3 sequence is CASENKRDLDEQYV. The DNA of the CDR3 is TGTGCGTCGGAGAATAAGCGGGATCTGGACGAGCAGTACGTC.

This sequence joins TRBV9 and TRBJ1-2, with D tentatively TRBD1 (6 bases). This CDR3 is built from 13 residues. Trimming removed 4 bases from V and 8 bases from J, with 15 bases in between. Germline values: CDR1 SGDLS, CDR2 YYNGEE. The CDR3, as DNA: TGTGCCAGCAGCACCGATTCAGGGGAGGGCTACACCTTC. As protein: CASSTDSGEGYTF.

This sequence joins TRBV6-5 and TRBJ2-5; D might be TRBD1 (7 bases). Germline V gene data show CDR1 as MNHEY and CDR2 as SVGAGI. The CDR3 totals 15 residues. Trimming stripped 2 bases from V and 7 bases from J, with 17 bases between. CDR3 amino acids: CASSYRGTAPGTQYF. CDR3 nucleotide sequence: TGTGCCAGCAGTTACCGGGGGACAGCCCCTGGGACCCAGTACTTC.

The CDR3 bases are TGTGCCACCAGCAGAGAGGGACAGGGCCTATACGAGCAGTACTTC. Amino acid sequence: CATSREGQGLYEQYF. The rearrangement joins TRBV15 to TRBJ2-7, with 9 bases that match TRBD1. There are 15 residues in the CDR3. Germline values: CDR1 LNHNV, CDR2 YYDKDF (reference sequence). The V and J ends lost 0 bases and 4 bases, in that order; junction bases with no gene match: 4.

This rearrangement joins TRBV10-3 to TRBJ2-5; possibly TRBD2 for D (6 bases). Germline V CDR1 and CDR2: ENHRY, SYGVKD. The V gene lost 10 bases and the J gene lost 3 bases, with 18 bases spanning the gap. The CDR3 runs to 14 residues. Here the CDR3 reads CATRWGEWEETQYF. The CDR3 DNA follows: TGTGCCACCCGTTGGGGGGAGTGGGAAGAGACCCAGTACTTC.

This rearrangement joins TRBV29-1 to TRBJ1-1, with D perhaps matching TRBD1 (5 bases). Per the germline V gene, CDR1 is SQVTM and CDR2 is ANQGSEA. The CDR3 covers 13 residues. Trimming stripped 6 bases from V and 3 bases from J, with 14 bases between. This chain's CDR3 is CSVATQTDTEAFF. The CDR3 region has the DNA TGCAGCGTCGCTACCCAGACAGACACTGAAGCTTTCTTT.

The V gene is TRBV5-1, the J gene TRBJ2-7, with TRBD2 matching 12 bases. Germline CDR1 SGHRS, CDR2 YFSETQ. Unmatched junction bases numbered 9, after V lost 4 bases and J lost 7 bases. The CDR3 has 15 residues. CDR3 nucleotide sequence: TGCGCCAGCAGCATTACTAGCGGGGGGTCCCGGGAGCAGTACTTC. Translating gives CASSITSGGSREQYF. Full variable domain (rest looked up from reference TRBV5-1 and TRBJ2-7): KAGVTQTPRYLIKTRGQQVTLSCSPISGHRSVSWYQQTPGQGLQFLFEYFSETQRNKGNFPGRFSGRQFSNSRSEMNVSTLELGDSALYLCASSITSGGSREQYFGPGTRLTVT.

The chain employs TRBV7-8 and TRBJ1-1; D is unclear. The V end was cut by 2 bases, the J end by 7 bases, with 11 bases between. This CDR3 comprises 13 residues. Germline CDR1 is SGHVS and CDR2 is FQNEAQ. The CDR3 DNA sequence: TGTGCCAGCAGCTTATTGAGAGGGATTGAAGCTTTCTTT. Its protein product is CASSLLRGIEAFF. The entire variable domain, with the rest obtained from reference TRBV7-8 and TRBJ1-1, is as follows: GAGVSQSPRYKVAKRGQDVALRCDPISGHVSLFWYQQALGQGPEFLTYFQNEAQLDKSGLPSDRFFAERPEGSVSTLKIQRTQQEDSAVYLCASSLLRGIEAFFGQGTRLTVV.

With regard to this clone: At one of its ends the junction is not consistent with the germline gene, which may arise from a read error. The chain couples TRBV7-7 to TRBJ2-1, with TRBD2 matching 8 bases. The CDR3 has 13 residues. Germline V CDR1 and CDR2: SSHAT, FNYEAQ (reference sequence). The DNA of the CDR3 is TGTGCTAGCAGCTTATCGGGAGGGTCTGAGCAGTTCTTC. Protein sequence: CASSLSGGSEQFF.

The chain has TRBV6-5 and TRBJ1-2; 8 nucleotides align to TRBD1. J was trimmed by 8 bases and V by 2 bases; bases with no gene match: 7. The CDR3 is 14 residues long. CDR1 and CDR2 from the germline V gene are MNHEY and SVGAGI. The CDR3 coding sequence is TGTGCCAGCAGTTACGGTGCAGGGGGCCTCGGCTACACCTTC. Residues: CASSYGAGGLGYTF.

The chain couples TRBV28 to TRBJ2-1; D unresolved. The CDR3 has 8 residues. Trimming left V 10 bases short and J 7 bases short, with 2 bases between. Germline CDR1 MDHEN, CDR2 SYDVKM. The CDR3 here is CATNEQFF. As DNA, the CDR3 is TGTGCCACGAATGAGCAGTTCTTC.

The chain uses TRBV10-3 and TRBJ2-1; TRBD2 aligns across 14 bases. This CDR3 contains 15 residues. CDR1 and CDR2 from the germline V gene are ENHRY and SYGVKD. Germline trimming cut 7 bases from V and 10 bases from J; bases unmatched to any gene: 9. CDR3 nucleotides: TGTGCCATCATTAAGGGACTAGCGGGGGAGGGGGAGCAGTTCTTC. Residues: CAIIKGLAGEGEQFF.